The rows below give T cell receptor beta chains drawn from one sample of a study of PD-L1 blockade in urothelial cancer. Sequencing was performed with immunoSEQ multiplex PCR; in TCRdb, only in-frame clones are kept and a portion is missing. This table has around 51,000 clones, approximately 84% appearing once. The sequencing used PBMCs, collected around atezolizumab (anti-PD-L1) treatment. Source of these receptors: a man in his 60s with urothelial cancer. Each CDR3 is given with its conserved first and last residue. The order of the fields is J gene, V gene, clone size, CDR3 protein. Rows may omit the clone size; those that give it use once, few, many or a size class.

>TRBJ1-1|TRBV5-1|NA
CASSMEGLVTEAFF
>TRBJ2-1|TRBV12-2|NA
CASRSGTGGNEQFF
>TRBJ1-4|TRBV19|once
CASRDSPGGNEKLFF
>TRBJ1-1|TRBV4-2|NA
CASSPGQGTEAFF
>TRBJ2-7|TRBV11-1|NA
CASSGGVRPYEQYF
>TRBJ2-1|TRBV4-3|NA
CASSQNQPGAEDEQFF
>TRBJ1-2|TRBV2|NA
CASSPDRAFFGGYTF
>TRBJ2-3|TRBV5-1|NA
CASSFAGSDTQYF
>TRBJ2-3|TRBV5-8|NA
CASSFGGAPDTQYF
>TRBJ1-5|TRBV28|NA
CASSLWGANQPQHF
>TRBJ1-2|TRBV14|NA
CASSRRTDRGAYGYTF
>TRBJ2-1|TRBV6-5|NA
CASSFQTSAILGEQFF
>TRBJ1-1|TRBV5-1|NA
CASSGRNRGWTEAFF
>TRBJ1-5|TRBV12-5|NA
CASGLDEEQPQHF
>TRBJ1-3|TRBV5-1|NA
CASRGGSDSGNTIYF
>TRBJ2-3|TRBV7-8|NA
CASSLRPAQGTDTQYF
>TRBJ2-7|TRBV5-1|NA
CASSWGGVEQYF
>TRBJ1-5|TRBV19|NA
CASSIGQGGQPQHF
>TRBJ1-2|TRBV12-5|NA
CASGPTGGTTGYTF
>TRBJ1-3|TRBV9|NA
CASSTALGSGNTIYF
>TRBJ1-1|TRBV7-3|few
CASSLTYGRTEAFF
>TRBJ1-5|TRBV7-2|NA
CASSLVSQGSQPQHF
>TRBJ2-5|TRBV18|NA
CASSPPSGQPQETQYF
>TRBJ1-2|TRBV18|NA
CASSPGQVLNYGYTF
>TRBJ2-5|TRBV5-4|NA
CASSLGLGQETQYF
>TRBJ2-5|TRBV4-2|NA
CASSRTGDQETQYF
>TRBJ1-1|TRBV7-3|NA
CASSSQGATEAFF
>TRBJ2-2|TRBV14|NA
CASSLPGQLNTGELFF
>TRBJ1-3|TRBV28|NA
CASSAGGRSSGNTIYF
>TRBJ2-1|TRBV7-3|NA
CASSFSSSGHSYNEQFF
>TRBJ1-5|TRBV19|NA
CASSTYGTRSNQPQHF
>TRBJ2-5|TRBV7-2|NA
CASSSQQGSETQYF
>TRBJ1-1|TRBV2|NA
CASSSLSRDTEAFF
>TRBJ2-2|TRBV7-6|few
CASSFAKGRGSTGELFF
>TRBJ1-1|TRBV6-4|NA
CASSDSGQENTEAFF
>TRBJ2-7|TRBV5-1|once
CASSLGTGTGIYEQYF
>TRBJ1-2|TRBV5-4|once
CASNEDFGGARGYTF
>TRBJ2-5|TRBV4-2|NA
CASSQDLWQQETQYF
>TRBJ2-7|TRBV20-1|NA
CSAHSSYEQYF
>TRBJ1-1|TRBV2|medium-sized
CASSFDRNTEAFF
>TRBJ2-1|TRBV7-6|once
CASSLGQWNEQFF
>TRBJ2-7|TRBV11-2|NA
CASSIPGGGGYEQYF
>TRBJ2-2|TRBV4-3|NA
CASSQAALAGYTGELFF
>TRBJ2-7|TRBV11-3|NA
CASSLGQGEQYF
>TRBJ2-1|TRBV6-6|NA
CASRRGLAGAGNEQFF
>TRBJ1-5|TRBV27|NA
CASRPGTGISNQPQHF
>TRBJ2-1|TRBV6-5|NA
CASSQLAGARNEQFF
>TRBJ2-1|TRBV11-2|NA
CASSHLRASGRFLNEQFF
>TRBJ2-5|TRBV19|few
CASSIRAGGETQYF